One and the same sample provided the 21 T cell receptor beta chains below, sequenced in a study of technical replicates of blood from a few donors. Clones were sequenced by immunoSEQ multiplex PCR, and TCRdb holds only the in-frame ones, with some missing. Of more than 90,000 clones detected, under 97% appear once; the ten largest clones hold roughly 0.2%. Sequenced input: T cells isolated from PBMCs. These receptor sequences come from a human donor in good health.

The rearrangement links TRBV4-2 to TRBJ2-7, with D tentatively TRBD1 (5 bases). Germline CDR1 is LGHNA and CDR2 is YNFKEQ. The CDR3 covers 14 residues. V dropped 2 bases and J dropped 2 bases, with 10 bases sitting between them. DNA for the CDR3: TGTGCCAGCAGCCAATGGAAGGGGCCCTACGAGCAGTACTTC. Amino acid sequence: CASSQWKGPYEQYF.

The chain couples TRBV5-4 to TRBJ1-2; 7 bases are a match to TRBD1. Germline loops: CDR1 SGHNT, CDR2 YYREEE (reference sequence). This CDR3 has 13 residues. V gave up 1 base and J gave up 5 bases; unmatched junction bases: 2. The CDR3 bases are TGTGCCAGCAGCTTGTTACAGGGGTATGGCTACACCTTC. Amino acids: CASSLLQGYGYTF.

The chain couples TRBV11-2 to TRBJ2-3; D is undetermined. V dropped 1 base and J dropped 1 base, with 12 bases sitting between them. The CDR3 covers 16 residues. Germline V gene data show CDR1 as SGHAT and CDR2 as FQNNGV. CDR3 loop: CASSLGARHRTDTQYF. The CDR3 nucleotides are TGTGCCAGCAGCTTAGGTGCCAGACACCGCACAGATACGCAGTATTTT.

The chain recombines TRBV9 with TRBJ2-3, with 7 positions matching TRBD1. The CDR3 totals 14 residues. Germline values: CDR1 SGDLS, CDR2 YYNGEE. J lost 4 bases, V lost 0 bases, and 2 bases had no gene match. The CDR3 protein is CASSVAQGADTQYF. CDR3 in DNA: TGTGCCAGCAGCGTAGCTCAGGGGGCAGATACGCAGTATTTT. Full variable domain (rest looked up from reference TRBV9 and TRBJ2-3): DSGVTQTPKHLITATGQRVTLRCSPRSGDLSVYWYQQSLDQGLQFLIQYYNGEERAKGNILERFSAQQFPDLHSELNLSSLELGDSALYFCASSVAQGADTQYFGPGTRLTVL.

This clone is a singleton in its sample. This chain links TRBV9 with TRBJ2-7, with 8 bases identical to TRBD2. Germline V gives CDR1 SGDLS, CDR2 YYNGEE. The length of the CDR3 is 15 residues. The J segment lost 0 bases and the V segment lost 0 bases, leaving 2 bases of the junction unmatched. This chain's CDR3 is CASSVGSGGSYEQYF. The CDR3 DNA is TGTGCCAGCAGCGTAGGAAGCGGGGGCTCCTACGAGCAGTACTTC. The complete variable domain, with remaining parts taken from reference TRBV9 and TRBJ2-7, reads DSGVTQTPKHLITATGQRVTLRCSPRSGDLSVYWYQQSLDQGLQFLIQYYNGEERAKGNILERFSAQQFPDLHSELNLSSLELGDSALYFCASSVGSGGSYEQYFGPGTRLTVT.

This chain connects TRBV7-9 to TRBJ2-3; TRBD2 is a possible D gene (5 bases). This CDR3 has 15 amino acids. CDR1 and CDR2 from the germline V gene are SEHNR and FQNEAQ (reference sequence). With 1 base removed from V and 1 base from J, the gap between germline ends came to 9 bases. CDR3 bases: TGTGCCAGCAGCTTAGTCACAGCGGGCACAGATACGCAGTATTTT. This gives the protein CASSLVTAGTDTQYF.

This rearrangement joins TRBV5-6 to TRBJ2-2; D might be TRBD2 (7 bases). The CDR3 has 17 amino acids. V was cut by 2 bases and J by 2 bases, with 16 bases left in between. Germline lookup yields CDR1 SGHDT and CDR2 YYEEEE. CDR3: CASSFATGGDNTGELFF. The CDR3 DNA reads TGTGCCAGCAGCTTTGCTACGGGGGGCGATAACACCGGGGAGCTGTTTTTT.

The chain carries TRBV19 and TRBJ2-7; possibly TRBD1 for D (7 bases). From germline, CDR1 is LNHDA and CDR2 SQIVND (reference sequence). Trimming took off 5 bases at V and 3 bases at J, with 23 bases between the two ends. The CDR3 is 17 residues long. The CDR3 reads CASSSGGTALRHYEQYF. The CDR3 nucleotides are TGTGCCAGTAGTTCCGGAGGGACAGCCCTTCGACACTACGAGCAGTACTTC. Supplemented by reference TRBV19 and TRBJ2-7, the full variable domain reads DGGITQSPKYLFRKEGQNVTLSCEQNLNHDAMYWYRQDPGQGLRLIYYSQIVNDFQKGDIAEGYSVSREKKESFPLTVTSAQKNPTAFYLCASSSGGTALRHYEQYFGPGTRLTVT.

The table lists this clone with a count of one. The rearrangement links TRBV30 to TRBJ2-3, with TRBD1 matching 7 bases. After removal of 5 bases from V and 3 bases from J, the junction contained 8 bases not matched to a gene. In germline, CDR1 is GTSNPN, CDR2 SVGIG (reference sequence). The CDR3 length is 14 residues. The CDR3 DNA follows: TGTGCCTGGTATAACAGGGGAAAGACAGATACGCAGTATTTT. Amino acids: CAWYNRGKTDTQYF.

CDR3 sequence reads: CASRQGWNEQFF. The CDR3 coding sequence is TGCGCCAGCAGACAGGGGTGGAATGAGCAGTTCTTC. The chain has TRBV5-1 and TRBJ2-1, with 7 bases matching TRBD1. V shed 5 bases and J 7 bases; nucleotides not matched to a gene: 3. Per germline, CDR1 SGHRS and CDR2 YFSETQ. The CDR3 is made up of 12 amino acids. Using reference TRBV5-1 and TRBJ2-1 for the parts outside the CDR3, the full variable domain is KAGVTQTPRYLIKTRGQQVTLSCSPISGHRSVSWYQQTPGQGLQFLFEYFSETQRNKGNFPGRFSGRQFSNSRSEMNVSTLELGDSALYLCASRQGWNEQFFGPGTRLTVL.

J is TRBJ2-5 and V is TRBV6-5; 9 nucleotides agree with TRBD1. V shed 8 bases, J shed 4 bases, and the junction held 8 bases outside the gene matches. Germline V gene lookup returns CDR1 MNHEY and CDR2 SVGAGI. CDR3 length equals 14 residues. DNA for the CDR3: TGTGCCAGCGGCACTCCGGACAGGGGAGAGACCCAGTACTTC. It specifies CASGTPDRGETQYF.

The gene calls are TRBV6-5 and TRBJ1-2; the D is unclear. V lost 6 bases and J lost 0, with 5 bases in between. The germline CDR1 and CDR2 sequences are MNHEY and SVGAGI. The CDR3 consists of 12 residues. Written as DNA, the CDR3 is TGTGCCAGCAGCGACTCTAACTATGGCTACACCTTC. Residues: CASSDSNYGYTF.

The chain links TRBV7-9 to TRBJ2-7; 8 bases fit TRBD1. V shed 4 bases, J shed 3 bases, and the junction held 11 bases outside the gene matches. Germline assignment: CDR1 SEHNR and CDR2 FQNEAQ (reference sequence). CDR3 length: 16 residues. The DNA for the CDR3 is TGTGCCAGCAGCTCCTGGACAGGGCGAGATTTCTACGAGCAGTACTTC. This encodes CASSSWTGRDFYEQYF.

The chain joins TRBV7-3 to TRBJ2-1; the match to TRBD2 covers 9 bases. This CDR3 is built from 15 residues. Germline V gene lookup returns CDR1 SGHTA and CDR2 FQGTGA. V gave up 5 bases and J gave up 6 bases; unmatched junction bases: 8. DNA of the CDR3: TGTGCCAGCAGCGCGCCAGGGACTAGCTCCAATGAGCAGTTCTTC. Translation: CASSAPGTSSNEQFF.

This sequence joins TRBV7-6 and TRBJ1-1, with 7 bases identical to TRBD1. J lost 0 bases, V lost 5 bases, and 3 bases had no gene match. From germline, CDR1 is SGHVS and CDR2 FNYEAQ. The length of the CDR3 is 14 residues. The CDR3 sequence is CASSGDSLNTEAFF. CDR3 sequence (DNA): TGTGCCAGCAGCGGGGACAGTCTGAACACTGAAGCTTTCTTT. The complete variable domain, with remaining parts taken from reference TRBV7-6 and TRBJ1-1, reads GAGVSQSPRYKVTKRGQDVALRCDPISGHVSLYWYRQALGQGPEFLTYFNYEAQQDKSGLPNDRFSAERPEGSISTLTIQRTEQRDSAMYRCASSGDSLNTEAFFGQGTRLTVV.

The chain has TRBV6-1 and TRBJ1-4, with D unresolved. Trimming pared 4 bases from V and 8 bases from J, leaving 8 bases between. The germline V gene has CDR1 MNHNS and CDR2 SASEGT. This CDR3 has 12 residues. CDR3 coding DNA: TGTGCCAGCAGTGCGGAGGGAGAAAAACTGTTTTTT. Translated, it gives CASSAEGEKLFF.

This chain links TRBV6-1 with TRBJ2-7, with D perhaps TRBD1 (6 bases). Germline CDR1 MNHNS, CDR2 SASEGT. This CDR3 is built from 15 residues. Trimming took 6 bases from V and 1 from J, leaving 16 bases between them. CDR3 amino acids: CASRRTGSESYEQYF. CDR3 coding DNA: TGTGCCAGCAGACGAACAGGGAGCGAGTCCTACGAGCAGTACTTC.

The CDR3 loop is CASTLNPETERYNEQFF. CDR3 bases: TGTGCCAGTACCCTGAACCCCGAGACAGAGAGATACAATGAGCAGTTCTTC. The chain recombines TRBV19 with TRBJ2-1, with a tentative D call TRBD1 (5 bases). V was pared by 7 bases and J by 4 bases, with 23 bases between. There are 17 residues in the CDR3. Looked up from germline, CDR1 is LNHDA and CDR2 is SQIVND (reference sequence).

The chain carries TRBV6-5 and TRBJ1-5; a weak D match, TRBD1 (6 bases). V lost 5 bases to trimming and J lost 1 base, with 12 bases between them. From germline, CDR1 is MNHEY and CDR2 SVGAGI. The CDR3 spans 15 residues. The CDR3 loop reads CASSPDRISNQPQHF. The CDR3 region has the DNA TGTGCCAGCAGTCCAGACAGGATAAGCAATCAGCCCCAGCATTTT.

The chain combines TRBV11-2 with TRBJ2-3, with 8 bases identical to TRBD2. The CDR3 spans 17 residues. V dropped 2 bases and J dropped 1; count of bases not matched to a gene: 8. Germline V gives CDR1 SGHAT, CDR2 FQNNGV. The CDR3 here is CASSLQITGRGTDTQYF. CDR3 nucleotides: TGTGCCAGCAGCTTACAAATTACCGGGAGGGGCACAGATACGCAGTATTTT.

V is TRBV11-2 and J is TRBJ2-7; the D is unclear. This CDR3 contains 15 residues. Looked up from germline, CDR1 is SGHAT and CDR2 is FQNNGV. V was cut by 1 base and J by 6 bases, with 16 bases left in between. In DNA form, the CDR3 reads TGTGCCAGCAGCTTAGGCGGAGCAGCCTTCCCCGAGCAGTACTTC. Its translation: CASSLGGAAFPEQYF.